A single sample is the source of the 5 T cell receptor beta chains below, sequenced in a study of blood T cell repertoires in COVID-19. This table comes from immunoSEQ multiplex PCR, and its TCRdb copy is limited to in-frame clones, with some not included. The sample has a few hundred thousand clones, roughly 80% seen once. The sample consisted of peripheral blood. The receptors were sampled from a woman older than 75 with acute or convalescent COVID-19.

This chain uses TRBV19 with TRBJ1-3; D unclear. CDR1 LNHDA and CDR2 SQIVND come from the germline V gene (reference sequence). The CDR3 has 14 residues. Between the trimmed V and J ends, which lost 3 bases and 4 bases, there was a span of 10 bases. The CDR3 DNA follows: TGTGCCAGTAGTATCTTTCTGGCCGGAAACACCATATATTTT. Encoded protein: CASSIFLAGNTIYF.

This chain joins TRBV27 and TRBJ1-2; no reliable D call. From germline, CDR1 is MNHEY and CDR2 SMNVEV (reference sequence). V lost 0 bases to trimming and J lost 4 bases, with 6 bases between them. The CDR3 extends over 13 amino acids. CDR3 loop: CASSLSSAYGYTF. The CDR3 DNA follows: TGTGCCAGCAGTTTATCAAGCGCCTATGGCTACACCTTC.

This clone was seen more than once but under ten times. V usage is TRBV12-5 and J usage is TRBJ1-5, with D unresolved. Germline V gene data show CDR1 as LGHNT and CDR2 as FRNRAP. This CDR3 contains 14 residues. V was shortened by 5 bases and J by 10 bases, with 18 bases between the two germline ends. CDR3 residues: CASGQSPVLDPQHF. The DNA for the CDR3 is TGTGCTAGTGGTCAATCTCCGGTCCTTGATCCCCAGCATTTT.

This clone was recorded many times. J is TRBJ2-7 and V is TRBV5-4, with a weak D call TRBD1 (6 bases). V was cut by 4 bases and J by 6 bases, with 17 bases left in between. This CDR3 spans 14 amino acids. Germline V gene data show CDR1 as SGHNT and CDR2 as YYREEE (reference sequence). CDR3 protein: CASSIWTVGGEQYF. For the CDR3, the DNA is TGTGCCAGCAGCATATGGACAGTTGGGGGCGAGCAGTACTTC.

The V gene is TRBV6-2 or TRBV6-3, the J gene TRBJ1-1, with D perhaps TRBD1 (6 bases). The CDR3 has 16 residues. Germline values: CDR1 MNHEY, CDR2 SVGEGT. V dropped 1 base and J dropped 7 bases, with 19 bases sitting between them. CDR3 nucleotide sequence: TGTGCCAGCAGTTACTATCTCTCCACAGGGAAGGTTGAAGCTTTCTTT. Its translation is CASSYYLSTGKVEAFF.